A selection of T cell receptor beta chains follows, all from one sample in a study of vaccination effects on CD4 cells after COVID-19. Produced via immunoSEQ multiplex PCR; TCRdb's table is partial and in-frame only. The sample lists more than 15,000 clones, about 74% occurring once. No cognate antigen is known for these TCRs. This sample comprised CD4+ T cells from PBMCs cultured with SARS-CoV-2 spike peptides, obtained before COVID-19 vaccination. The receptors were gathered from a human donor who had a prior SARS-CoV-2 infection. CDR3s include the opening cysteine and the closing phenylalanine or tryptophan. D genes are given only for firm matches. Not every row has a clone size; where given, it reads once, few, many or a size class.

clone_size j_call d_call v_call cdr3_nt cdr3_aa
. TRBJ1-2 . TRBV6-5 TGTGCCAGCAGTTATTCCACTTACACAGTGAACTATGGCTACACCTTC CASSYSTYTVNYGYTF
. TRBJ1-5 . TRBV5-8 TGTGCCAGCAGCGAGGTTGCTAGCAATCAGCCCCAGCATTTT CASSEVASNQPQHF
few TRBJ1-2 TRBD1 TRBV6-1 TGTGCCAGCAGTGTCTTACCGGGACAGGGCAGCTATGGCTACACCTTC CASSVLPGQGSYGYTF
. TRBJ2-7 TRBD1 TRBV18 TGTGCCAGCTCACCCCGATCAACCGGGACAGGGGTGGTCTACGAGCAGTACTTC CASSPRSTGTGVVYEQYF
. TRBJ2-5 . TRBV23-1 TGCGCCAGCAGTCAATCTAGCCGTAAAGAGACCCAGTACTTC CASSQSSRKETQYF
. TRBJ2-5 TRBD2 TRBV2 TGTGCCGGTGGACTAGCTCAAGAGACCCAGTACTTC CAGGLAQETQYF
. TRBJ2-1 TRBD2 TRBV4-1 TGCGCCAGCAGCCAAGGGGTAGGAGCGGGAGTCTTCTTC CASSQGVGAGVFF
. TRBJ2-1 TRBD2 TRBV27 TGTGCCAGCAGTTCCTCCGTACGACTTGCGGGAGGTGGGGAGCAGTTCTTC CASSSSVRLAGGGEQFF
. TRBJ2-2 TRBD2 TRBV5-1 TGCGCCAGCAGCTTGGCGGGGGGTTGGAACACCGGGGAGCTGTTTTTT CASSLAGGWNTGELFF
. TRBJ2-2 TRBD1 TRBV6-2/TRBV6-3 TGTGCCAGCAGTGCCGGGACAGGGGCCACCGGGGAGCTGTTTTTT CASSAGTGATGELFF
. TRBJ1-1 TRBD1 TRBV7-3 TGTGCCAGCAGCTCAGGGGGAGGAACTGAAGCTTTCTTT CASSSGGGTEAFF
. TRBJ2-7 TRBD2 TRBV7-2 TGTGCCAGCAGCCTTCGGACTAGCGGGAGTTACGAGCAGTACTTC CASSLRTSGSYEQYF
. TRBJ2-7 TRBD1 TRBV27 TGTGCCAGCAGGAGGACAGGGTTCTCCTACGAGCAGTACTTC CASRRTGFSYEQYF
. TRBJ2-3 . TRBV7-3 TGTGCCAGCAGCTCAGAGCAGAGAGACCACAGACTATGCGACTTT CASSSEQRDHRLCDF
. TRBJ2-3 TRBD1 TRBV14 TGTGCCAGCAGCACCCGTGGACAGGGGGGAACAGATACGCAGTATTTT CASSTRGQGGTDTQYF
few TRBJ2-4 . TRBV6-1 TGTGCCAGCAGTGACCACAGAGAGCTAGCCAAAAACATTCAGTACTTC CASSDHRELAKNIQYF
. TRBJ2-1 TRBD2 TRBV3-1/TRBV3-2 TGTGCCAGCAGCCAAAACCCCAGTCTAGCGGACTACAATGAGCAGTTCTTC CASSQNPSLADYNEQFF
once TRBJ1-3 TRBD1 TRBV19 TGTGCCAGTACCCTGGGACAGCGATTCTCTGGAAACACCATATATTTT CASTLGQRFSGNTIYF
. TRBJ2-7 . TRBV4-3 TGCGCCAGCAGCCAAGAGTACAGGTCCTACGAGCAGTACTTC CASSQEYRSYEQYF
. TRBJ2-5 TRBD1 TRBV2 TGTGCCAGCAGTGAACTTGGGACAGCGAAAGAGACCCAGTACTTC CASSELGTAKETQYF
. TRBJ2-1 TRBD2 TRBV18 TGTGCCAGCTCAGTAAGACTAGCGGGGTTGGTTTCCAATGAGCAGTTCTTC CASSVRLAGLVSNEQFF
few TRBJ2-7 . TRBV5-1 TGCGCCAGCAGCTTCGCAGGGGTCTCCTACGAGCAGTACTTC CASSFAGVSYEQYF
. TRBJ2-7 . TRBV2 TGTGCCAGCAGTGGTCACTACGAGCAGTACTTC CASSGHYEQYF
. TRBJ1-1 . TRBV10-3 TGTGCCATCAGTGAGCTGCAGGCACCGCTAGTTGAAGCTTTCTTT CAISELQAPLVEAFF
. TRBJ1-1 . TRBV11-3 TGTGCCAGCAGTCAGCCTTGGGGGGGGGCTGAAGCTTTCTTT CASSQPWGGAEAFF
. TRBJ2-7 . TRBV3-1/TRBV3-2 TGTGCCAGCAGCCAAGATTACGGCTCCTACGAGCAGTACTTC CASSQDYGSYEQYF
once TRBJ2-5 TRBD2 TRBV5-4 TGTGCCAGCAGCACTATAGCGGGAGAGCTTGGGGAGACCCAGTACTTC CASSTIAGELGETQYF
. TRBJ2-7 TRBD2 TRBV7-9 TGTGCCAGCAGCTTAGTGACTAGCGCGAATCATGAGCAGTACTTC CASSLVTSANHEQYF
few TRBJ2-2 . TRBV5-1 TGCGCCAGCAGCGCAGAAGTAACCGGGGAGCTGTTTTTT CASSAEVTGELFF
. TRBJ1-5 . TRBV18 TGTGCCAGCTCACCGGACCTCTTTAAGCCCCAGCATTTT CASSPDLFKPQHF
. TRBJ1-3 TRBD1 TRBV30 TGTGCCTGGAGTGCTGGACAGGGAGGAAACACCATATATTTT CAWSAGQGGNTIYF
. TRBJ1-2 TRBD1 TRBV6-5 TGTGCCAGCAGTCTGGGACAGGGGTTTTATGGCTACACCTTC CASSLGQGFYGYTF
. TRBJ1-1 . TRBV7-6 TGTGCCAGCAGCAGACAGGCGTCTACGGGCACTGAAGCTTTCTTT CASSRQASTGTEAFF
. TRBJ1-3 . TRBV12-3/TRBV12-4 TGTGCCAGCATCCAGGGTTTGGGAAACACCATATATTTT CASIQGLGNTIYF
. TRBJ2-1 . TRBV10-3 TGTGCCATCAGAGCACTAGAAAGATACAATGAGCAGTTCTTC CAIRALERYNEQFF
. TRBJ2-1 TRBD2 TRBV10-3 TGTGCCACCTCGCGAAGGGACTACGAGGATGAGCAGTTCTTC CATSRRDYEDEQFF